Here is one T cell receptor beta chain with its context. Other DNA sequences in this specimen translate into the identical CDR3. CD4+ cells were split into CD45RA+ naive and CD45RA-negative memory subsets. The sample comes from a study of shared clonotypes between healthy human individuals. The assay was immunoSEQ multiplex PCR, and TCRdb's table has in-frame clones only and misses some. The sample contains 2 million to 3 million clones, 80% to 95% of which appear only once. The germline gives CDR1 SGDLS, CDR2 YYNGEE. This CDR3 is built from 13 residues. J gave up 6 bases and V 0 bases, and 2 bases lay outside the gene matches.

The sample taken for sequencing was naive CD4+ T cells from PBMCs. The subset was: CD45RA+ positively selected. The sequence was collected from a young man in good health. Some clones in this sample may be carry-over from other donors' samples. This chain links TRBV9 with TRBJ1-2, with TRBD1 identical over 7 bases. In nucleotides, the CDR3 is TGTGCCAGCAGCGTAGCAGGGGGGAATGGCTACACCTTC. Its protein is CASSVAGGNGYTF.